The TCR beta chain described here comes from a study of T cells in narcolepsy. Sequencing used immunoSEQ multiplex PCR; TCRdb keeps in-frame clones, though not all of them. The table records around 28,000 clones, approximately 80% of them present only once. The CDR3 is made up of 15 amino acids. CDR1 is SGHNT, CDR2 YYREEE, per germline (reference sequence). V shed 4 bases and J 4 bases; nucleotides not matched to a gene: 9. The J gene is TRBJ1-2, the V gene TRBV5-4; TRBD1 aligns across 8 bases. The sequence was obtained from a human donor with narcolepsy. The specimen was CD45RA- memory CD4+ T cells from PBMCs. CDR3 nucleotides: TGTGCCAGCAGCACCCGGACAGGGAGTTCCTATGGCTACACCTTC. Translating it yields CASSTRTGSSYGYTF.